This T cell receptor beta chain was sequenced in a study of Graves' ophthalmopathy and Graves' hyperthyroidism. Overall study findings and caveats: A 13-signature model separated ophthalmopathy from stable hyperthyroidism, reaching 85% to 90% sensitivity and 75% to 83% specificity cross-validated.

Germline V lookup: CDR1 DFQATT, CDR2 SNEGSKA (reference sequence). This CDR3 region has 13 residues. Amplification of TCR beta CDR3 regions used RNA transcripts. The library came from an HTBI-primed first-round RT-PCR and a second-round multiplex PCR. TCRdb re-analysed the multiplex PCR reads in MiXCR, keeping a single row per CDR3 protein. The repertoire holds over a million distinct CDR3 sequences, with less than 45% as singletons. As for this clonotype: Antigen unknown. Possible read error: a much larger clone is one base away.

Sequencing input: peripheral blood or thyroid tissue (not recorded which). This TCR was recovered from an adult man with Graves' hyperthyroidism. This chain uses TRBV20-1 with TRBJ2-7; 7 positions agree with TRBD1. The CDR3 bases are TGCAGTGCTAGGGGACAGTCAATCTACGGGCAGTACTTC. Translation: CSARGQSIYGQYF.